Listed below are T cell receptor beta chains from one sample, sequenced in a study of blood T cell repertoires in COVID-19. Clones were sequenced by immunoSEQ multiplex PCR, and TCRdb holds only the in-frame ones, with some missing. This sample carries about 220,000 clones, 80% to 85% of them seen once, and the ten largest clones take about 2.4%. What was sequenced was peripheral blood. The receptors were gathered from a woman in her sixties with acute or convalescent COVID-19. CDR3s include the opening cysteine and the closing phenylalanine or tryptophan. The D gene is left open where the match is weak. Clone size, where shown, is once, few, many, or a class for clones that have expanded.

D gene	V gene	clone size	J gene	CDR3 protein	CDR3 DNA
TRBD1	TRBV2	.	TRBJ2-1	CASSRDRDYNEQFF	TGTGCCAGCAGCCGGGACAGGGATTACAATGAGCAGTTCTTC
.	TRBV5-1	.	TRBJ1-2	CASSLGQNYGYTF	TGCGCCAGCAGCTTAGGACAGAACTATGGCTACACCTTC
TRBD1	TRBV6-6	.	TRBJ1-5	CASSPTGTGKEPQHF	TGTGCCAGCAGCCCTACCGGGACAGGGAAAGAGCCCCAGCATTTT
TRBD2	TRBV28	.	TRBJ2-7	CASSSSGGPNYEQYF	TGTGCCAGCAGTTCTAGCGGGGGGCCGAACTACGAGCAGTACTTC
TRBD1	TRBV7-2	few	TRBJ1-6	CASTVDRGNNSPLHF	TGTGCCAGCACCGTTGACAGGGGTAATAATTCACCCCTCCACTTT
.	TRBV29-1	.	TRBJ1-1	CSVFQSSTEAFF	TGCAGCGTTTTTCAGTCTTCCACTGAAGCTTTCTTT
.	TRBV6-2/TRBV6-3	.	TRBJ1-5	CASSLEGLVISPQHF	TGTGCCAGCAGTTTGGAGGGGCTTGTAATCTCACCCCAGCATTTT
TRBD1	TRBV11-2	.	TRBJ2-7	CASSKDRGSYEQYF	TGTGCCAGCAGCAAGGACAGGGGCTCCTACGAGCAGTACTTC
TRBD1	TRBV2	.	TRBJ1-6	CASSGTGENSPLHF	TGTGCCAGCAGTGGGACAGGGGAAAATTCACCCCTCCACTTT
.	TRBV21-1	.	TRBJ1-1	CASRVTEAFF	TGTGCCAGCCGCGTCACTGAAGCTTTCTTT
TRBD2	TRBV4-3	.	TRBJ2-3	CASSQEKLAAGGRDTQYF	TGCGCCAGCAGCCAAGAAAAGTTGGCGGCGGGGGGGAGAGATACGCAGTATTTT
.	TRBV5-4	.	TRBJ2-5	CASSVRGGWETQYF	TGTGCCAGCAGCGTCAGGGGTGGGTGGGAGACCCAGTACTTC
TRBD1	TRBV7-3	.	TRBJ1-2	CASTPGRGPNQDGYTF	TGTGCCAGCACCCCTGGAAGGGGGCCCAACCAGGATGGCTACACCTTC
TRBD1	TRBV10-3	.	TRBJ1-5	CAISEGTAEDAAQHF	TGTGCCATCAGTGAGGGGACAGCCGAGGATGCGGCCCAGCATTTT
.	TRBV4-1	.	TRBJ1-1	CASSQDRGRTEAFF	TGCGCCAGCAGCCAAGATCGAGGCAGAACTGAAGCTTTCTTT
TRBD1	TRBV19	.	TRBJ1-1	CASGQGANTEAFF	TGTGCCAGCGGACAGGGAGCGAACACTGAAGCTTTCTTT